Listed below are T cell receptor beta chains from one sample, sequenced in a study of blood T cell repertoires in COVID-19. Method: immunoSEQ multiplex PCR; TCRdb's copy keeps in-frame clones and lacks some. The table has 380,000 or so clones, around 90% seen once; the top ten hold approximately 2.1%. Sequencing was done on a sample of PBMCs or T cells enriched from blood (not recorded which). Every receptor here comes from a woman aged 40 to 55 with acute COVID-19. Both conserved end residues are part of each CDR3. The order of the fields is CDR3 length, V gene, D gene, J gene, clone size, CDR3 protein, CDR3 DNA. A D gene is named only where the DNA matches it firmly. Some rows have no size entry. The others give once, few or many, or a class for an expanded clone.

>14|TRBV6-5|TRBD1|TRBJ1-6|once
CASRGDRGLSPLHF
TGTGCCAGCAGGGGGGACAGGGGGCTCTCACCCCTCCACTTT
>15|TRBV5-6|TRBD1|TRBJ2-2|-
CASSGRDRAAGELFF
TGTGCCAGCAGCGGCCGGGACAGGGCGGCCGGGGAGCTGTTTTTT
>15|TRBV5-5|TRBD1|TRBJ1-5|few
CASSLGDRGHQPQHF
TGTGCCAGCAGCTTGGGGGACAGGGGACACCAGCCCCAGCATTTT
>15|TRBV19|-|TRBJ1-1|-
CASTQRGARNTEAFF
TGTGCCAGTACCCAGCGGGGGGCGCGGAACACTGAAGCTTTCTTT
>13|TRBV27|-|TRBJ1-1|-
CASSLLGHTEAFF
TGTGCCAGCAGTTTACTGGGGCACACTGAAGCTTTCTTT
>16|TRBV5-4|TRBD1|TRBJ1-2|-
CASSTARRQGDSGYTF
TGTGCCAGCAGCACCGCGCGCAGACAGGGGGATAGTGGCTACACCTTC
>14|TRBV11-3|-|TRBJ1-3|-
CASSLGGIGNTIYF
TGTGCCAGCAGCCTGGGGGGTATTGGAAACACCATATATTTT
>13|TRBV18|-|TRBJ1-1|-
CASSPNGNTEAFF
TGTGCCAGCTCACCAAACGGGAACACTGAAGCTTTCTTT
>15|TRBV24-1|-|TRBJ2-2|-
CATSDTGVDTGELFF
TGTGCCACCAGTGACACGGGAGTGGACACCGGGGAGCTGTTTTTT
>14|TRBV6-6|TRBD1|TRBJ2-1|-
CASRLGQGINEQFF
TGTGCCAGCAGACTAGGACAGGGAATCAATGAGCAGTTCTTC
>14|TRBV24-1|-|TRBJ1-5|-
CATSGTGVNQPQHF
TGTGCCACCAGTGGTACGGGGGTAAATCAGCCCCAGCATTTT
>17|TRBV19|TRBD1|TRBJ1-5|-
CASSIAGTGRSNQPQHF
TGTGCCAGTAGTATCGCCGGGACAGGCAGGAGCAATCAGCCCCAGCATTTT
>16|TRBV5-1|TRBD2|TRBJ2-5|-
CASSQALAGAQETQYF
TGCGCCAGCAGTCAGGCGCTAGCGGGGGCCCAAGAGACCCAGTACTTC
>16|TRBV5-1|TRBD2|TRBJ2-5|-
CASSLAGLAGKETQYF
TGCGCCAGCAGCTTGGCGGGACTAGCGGGGAAAGAGACCCAGTACTTC
>14|TRBV7-2|TRBD1|TRBJ2-1|-
CASSRTGGYNEQFF
TGTGCCAGCAGTCGGACAGGCGGGTACAATGAGCAGTTCTTC
>13|TRBV27|-|TRBJ1-2|-
CASSFDSHYGYTF
TGTGCCAGCAGCTTTGACAGTCACTATGGCTACACCTTC